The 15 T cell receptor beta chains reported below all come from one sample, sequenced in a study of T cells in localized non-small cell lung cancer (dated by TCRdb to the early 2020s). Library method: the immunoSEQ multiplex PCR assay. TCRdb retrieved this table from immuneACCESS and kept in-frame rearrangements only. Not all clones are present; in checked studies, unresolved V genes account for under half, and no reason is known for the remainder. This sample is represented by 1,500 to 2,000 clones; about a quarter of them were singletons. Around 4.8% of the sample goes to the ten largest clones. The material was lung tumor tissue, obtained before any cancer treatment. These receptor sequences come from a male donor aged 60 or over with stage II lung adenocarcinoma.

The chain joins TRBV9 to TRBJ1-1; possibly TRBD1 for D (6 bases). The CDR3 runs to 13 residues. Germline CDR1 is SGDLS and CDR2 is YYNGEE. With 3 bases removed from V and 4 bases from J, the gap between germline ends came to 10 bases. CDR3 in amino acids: CASSATGTTEAFF. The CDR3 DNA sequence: TGTGCCAGCAGCGCCACAGGGACCACTGAAGCTTTCTTT.

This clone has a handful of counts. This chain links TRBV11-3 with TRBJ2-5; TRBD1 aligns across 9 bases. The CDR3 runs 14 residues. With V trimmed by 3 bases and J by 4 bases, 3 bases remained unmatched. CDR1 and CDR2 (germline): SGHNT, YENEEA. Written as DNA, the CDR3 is TGTGCCAGCAGCTTGGGGACAGGGCGAGAGACCCAGTACTTC. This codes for CASSLGTGRETQYF.

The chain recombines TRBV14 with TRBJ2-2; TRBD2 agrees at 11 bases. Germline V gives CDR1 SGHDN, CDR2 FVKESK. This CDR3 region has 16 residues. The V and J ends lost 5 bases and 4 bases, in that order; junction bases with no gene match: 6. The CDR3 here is CASSTIAGGRTGELFF. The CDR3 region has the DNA TGTGCCAGCAGCACCATAGCGGGGGGGCGCACCGGGGAGCTGTTTTTT. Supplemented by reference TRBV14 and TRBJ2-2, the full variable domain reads EAGVTQFPSHSVIEKGQTVTLRCDPISGHDNLYWYRRVMGKEIKFLLHFVKESKQDESGMPNNRFLAERTGGTYSTLKVQPAELEDSGVYFCASSTIAGGRTGELFFGEGSRLTVL.

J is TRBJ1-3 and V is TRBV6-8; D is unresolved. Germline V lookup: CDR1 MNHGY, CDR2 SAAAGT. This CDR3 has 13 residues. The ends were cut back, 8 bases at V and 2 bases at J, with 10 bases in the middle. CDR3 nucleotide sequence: TGTGCCAGCCTTGAGGGTGCTGGAAACACCATATATTTT. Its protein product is CASLEGAGNTIYF.

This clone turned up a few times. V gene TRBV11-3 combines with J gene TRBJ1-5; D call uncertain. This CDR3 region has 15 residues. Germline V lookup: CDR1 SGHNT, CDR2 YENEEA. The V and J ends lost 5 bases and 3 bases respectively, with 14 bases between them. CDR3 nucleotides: TGTGCCAGCAGCCGAGGTCGCAGCTCCAATCAGCCCCAGCATTTT. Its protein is CASSRGRSSNQPQHF.

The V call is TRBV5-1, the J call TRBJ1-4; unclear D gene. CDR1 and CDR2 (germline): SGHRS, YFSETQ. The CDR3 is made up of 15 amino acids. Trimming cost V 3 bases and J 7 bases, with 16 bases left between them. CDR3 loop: CASSSDDGLGEKLFF. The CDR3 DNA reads TGCGCCAGCAGCTCGGACGATGGGCTGGGTGAAAAACTGTTTTTT.

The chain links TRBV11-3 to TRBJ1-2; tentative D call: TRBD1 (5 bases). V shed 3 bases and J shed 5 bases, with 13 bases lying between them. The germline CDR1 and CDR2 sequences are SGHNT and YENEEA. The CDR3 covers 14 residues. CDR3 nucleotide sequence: TGTGCCAGCAGCTTGTTTGCCAGGGCTTATGGCTACACCTTC. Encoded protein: CASSLFARAYGYTF.

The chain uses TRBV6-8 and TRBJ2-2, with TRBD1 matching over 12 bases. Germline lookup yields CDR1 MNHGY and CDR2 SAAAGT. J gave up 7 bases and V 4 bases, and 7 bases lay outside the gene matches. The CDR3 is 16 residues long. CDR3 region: CASSSPGQGAVGELFF. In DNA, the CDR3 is TGTGCCAGCAGTTCCCCGGGACAGGGGGCGGTCGGGGAGCTGTTTTTT.

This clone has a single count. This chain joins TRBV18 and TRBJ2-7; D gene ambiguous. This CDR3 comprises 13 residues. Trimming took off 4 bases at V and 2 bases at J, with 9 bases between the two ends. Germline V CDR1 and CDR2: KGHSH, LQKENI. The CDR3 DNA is TGTGCCAGCTCACGGCGCGAGCCCTACGAGCAGTACTTC. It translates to CASSRREPYEQYF.

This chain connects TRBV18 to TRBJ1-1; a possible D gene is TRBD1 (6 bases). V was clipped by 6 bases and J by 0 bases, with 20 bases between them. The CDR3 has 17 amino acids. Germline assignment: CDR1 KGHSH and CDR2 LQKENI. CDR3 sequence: CASSRTAGQKMNTEAFF. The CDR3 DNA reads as TGTGCCAGCTCTCGAACCGCGGGACAAAAAATGAACACTGAAGCTTTCTTT.

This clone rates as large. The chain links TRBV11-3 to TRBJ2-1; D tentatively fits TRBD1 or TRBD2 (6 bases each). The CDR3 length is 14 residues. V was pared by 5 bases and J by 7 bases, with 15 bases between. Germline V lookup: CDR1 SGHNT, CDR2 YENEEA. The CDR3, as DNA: TGTGCCAGCAGCCCTTACCGGGGGCGTAATGAGCAGTTCTTC. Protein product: CASSPYRGRNEQFF.

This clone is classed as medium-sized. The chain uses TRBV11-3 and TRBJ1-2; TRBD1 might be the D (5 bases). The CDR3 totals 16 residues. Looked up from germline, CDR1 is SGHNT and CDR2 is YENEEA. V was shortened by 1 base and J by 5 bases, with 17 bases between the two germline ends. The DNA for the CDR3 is TGTGCCAGCAGCTTAGGTGGGGTTGACAGTTCATATGGCTACACCTTC. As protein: CASSLGGVDSSYGYTF.

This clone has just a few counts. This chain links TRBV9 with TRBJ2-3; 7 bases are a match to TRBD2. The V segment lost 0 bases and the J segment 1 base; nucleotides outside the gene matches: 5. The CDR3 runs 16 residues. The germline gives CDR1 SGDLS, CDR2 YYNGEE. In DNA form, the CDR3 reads TGTGCCAGCAGCGTAGCTCCTAGCGGAGGCACAGATACGCAGTATTTT. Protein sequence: CASSVAPSGGTDTQYF. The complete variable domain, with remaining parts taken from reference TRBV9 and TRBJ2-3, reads DSGVTQTPKHLITATGQRVTLRCSPRSGDLSVYWYQQSLDQGLQFLIQYYNGEERAKGNILERFSAQQFPDLHSELNLSSLELGDSALYFCASSVAPSGGTDTQYFGPGTRLTVL.

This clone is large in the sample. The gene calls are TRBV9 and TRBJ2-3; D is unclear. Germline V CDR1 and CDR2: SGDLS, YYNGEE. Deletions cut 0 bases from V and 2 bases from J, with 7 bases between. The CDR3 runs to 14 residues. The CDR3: CASSVEGFTDTQYF. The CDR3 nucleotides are TGTGCCAGCAGCGTAGAAGGTTTCACAGATACGCAGTATTTT.

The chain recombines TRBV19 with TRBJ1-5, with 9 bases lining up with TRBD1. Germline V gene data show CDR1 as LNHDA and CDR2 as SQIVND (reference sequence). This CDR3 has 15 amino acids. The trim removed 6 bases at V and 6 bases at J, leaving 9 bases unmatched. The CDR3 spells CASSDYRGLGQPQHF. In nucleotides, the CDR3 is TGTGCCAGTAGCGACTACAGGGGGCTTGGTCAGCCCCAGCATTTT.